A single sample is the source of the 10 T cell receptor beta chains below, sequenced in a study of T cell responses to AZD1222 COVID-19 vaccine. Here immunoSEQ multiplex PCR was the method, and the copy in TCRdb shows in-frame clones only, minus some. Here the sample spans 90,000 or so clones, about 88% being singletons. The material was peripheral blood, obtained on day 0 of AZD1222 vaccination. These receptors were taken from an adult in good health.

This clone showed up just once. The chain is built from TRBV11-2 and TRBJ2-7; D unclear. The V end lost 7 bases, the J end lost 0 bases, and 16 bases lay between the germline ends. Germline values: CDR1 SGHAT, CDR2 FQNNGV. The CDR3 totals 15 residues. CDR3 nucleotides: TGTGCCAGCACGACCAATCGGCTGTACTCCTACGAGCAGTACTTC. It yields the protein CASTTNRLYSYEQYF.

This chain uses TRBV20-1 with TRBJ1-2; the D is unclear. V gave up 5 bases and J gave up 1 base, with 14 bases separating them. CDR1 DFQATT and CDR2 SNEGSKA come from the germline V gene (reference sequence). The CDR3 is 14 residues long. DNA of the CDR3: TGCAGTGCTCGTGGAAGGTCTGGTAACTATGGCTACACCTTC. Encoded protein: CSARGRSGNYGYTF.

The chain employs TRBV7-2 and TRBJ1-6; 10 nucleotides line up with TRBD1. The CDR3 totals 16 residues. V lost 5 bases, J lost 10 bases, and 11 bases stayed unmatched. CDR1 and CDR2 (germline): SGHTA, FQGNSA. The CDR3 here is CASSLQGGTGVSPLHF. CDR3 coding DNA: TGTGCCAGCAGCCTCCAGGGCGGGACAGGGGTGTCACCCCTCCACTTT.

The chain is built from TRBV2 and TRBJ1-3; no definite D call. CDR1 is SNHLY, CDR2 FYNNEI, per germline. Trimming removed 4 bases from V and 3 bases from J, with 10 bases in between. This CDR3 has 14 residues. CDR3 residues: CASSADGFGNTIYF. In DNA form, the CDR3 reads TGTGCCAGCAGTGCTGACGGGTTTGGAAACACCATATATTTT. The full variable domain, with the rest looked up from reference TRBV2 and TRBJ1-3, is EPEVTQTPSHQVTQMGQEVILRCVPISNHLYFYWYRQILGQKVEFLVSFYNNEISEKSEIFDDQFSVERPDGSNFTLKIRSTKLEDSAMYFCASSADGFGNTIYFGEGSWLTVV.

CDR3 coding DNA: TGTGCCAGCAGCGAAAGACCTGAAGCTTTCTTT. Translating gives CASSERPEAFF. J is TRBJ1-1 and V is TRBV21-1. TRBV21-1 is deemed a pseudogene. The CDR3 contains 11 residues.

The gene calls are TRBV9 and TRBJ1-5; possible D gene TRBD1, 5 bases. This CDR3 has 14 amino acids. Germline CDR1 is SGDLS and CDR2 is YYNGEE. Trimming stripped 3 bases from V and 2 bases from J, with 9 bases between. The CDR3 protein is CASSAQGGNQPQHF. DNA of the CDR3: TGTGCCAGCAGCGCCCAGGGTGGCAATCAGCCCCAGCATTTT.

This chain links TRBV24-1 with TRBJ2-1; 12 bases line up with TRBD2. The J segment lost 7 bases and the V segment lost 7 bases, leaving 1 base of the junction unmatched. The CDR3 is 13 amino acids. From germline, CDR1 is KGHDR and CDR2 SFDVKD. In DNA form, the CDR3 reads TGTGCCACCAGCGGACTAGCGGGAAATGAGCAGTTCTTC. Translating gives CATSGLAGNEQFF.

V and J are TRBV11-3 and TRBJ2-7; 7 bases are a match to TRBD1. From germline, CDR1 is SGHNT and CDR2 YENEEA. Losses at the gene ends were 7 bases for V and 3 bases for J; bases not matched to a gene: 15. The CDR3 has 16 residues. As DNA, the CDR3 is TGTGCCAGCACCAGTACCCGCTACAGGGGATTCTACGAGCAGTACTTC. Its protein product is CASTSTRYRGFYEQYF. The whole variable domain, remainder taken from reference TRBV11-3 and TRBJ2-7, is EAGVVQSPRYKIIEKKQPVAFWCNPISGHNTLYWYLQNLGQGPELLIRYENEEAVDDSQLPKDRFSAERLKGVDSTLKIQPAELGDSAVYLCASTSTRYRGFYEQYFGPGTRLTVT.

The J gene is TRBJ2-7, the V gene TRBV4-3; 7 nucleotides agree with TRBD1. V dropped 0 bases and J dropped 0; count of bases not matched to a gene: 8. From germline, CDR1 is LGHNA and CDR2 YSLEER. The CDR3 is 17 amino acids. CDR3 in DNA: TGCGCCAGCAGCCAAGAAAGGGGGACAGCTTACTCCTACGAGCAGTACTTC. It yields the protein CASSQERGTAYSYEQYF.

The chain links TRBV9 to TRBJ2-7, with D possibly being TRBD1 (5 bases). The CDR3 has 14 residues. Trimming cost V 3 bases and J 1 base, with 11 bases left between them. Germline loops: CDR1 SGDLS, CDR2 YYNGEE. CDR3 coding DNA: TGTGCCAGCAGCGATGACAGCGTTTCCTACGAGCAGTACTTC. Residues: CASSDDSVSYEQYF.